This T cell receptor (beta chain) was identified during a study of Ad26.COV2.S vaccination and SARS-CoV-2 variants. As for the study in general: Intramuscular Ad26.COV2.S at 5x10^10 or 1x10^11 viral particles.

Sample treatment: some 19 received Ad26.COV2.S at low or high dose, single or two shots; about 5 received placebo; per-sample allocation not given. Material that was analyzed had been drawn on day 63 after the first vaccine or placebo injection. Donation came from an adult in Boston who was aged 18-55 years. As to this clone: Antigen unknown.

Clones were sequenced by immunoSEQ multiplex PCR, and TCRdb holds only the in-frame ones, with some missing. The sample shows hundreds of thousands of clones, 89% of them seen only once. Study results and caveats: Across vaccine and placebo recipients, the breadth of non-spike TCRs was similar.

The receptor was derived from a person aged 18-60 years who received the Ad26.COV2.S COVID-19 vaccine or a placebo. The input for sequencing was peripheral blood, taken in a trial of Ad26.COV2.S vaccine versus placebo.

Here the CDR3 DNA reads TGTGCCAGCAGTATGAGGACAGGCTTCTACACCTTC. This translates into CASSMRTGFYTF. The chain links TRBV25-1 to TRBJ1-2, with TRBD1 matching over 7 bases. Germline V gene data show CDR1 as MGHDK and CDR2 as SYGVNS. CDR3 size: 12 residues. Trimming removed 5 bases from V and 10 bases from J; junction bases left unmatched: 7.